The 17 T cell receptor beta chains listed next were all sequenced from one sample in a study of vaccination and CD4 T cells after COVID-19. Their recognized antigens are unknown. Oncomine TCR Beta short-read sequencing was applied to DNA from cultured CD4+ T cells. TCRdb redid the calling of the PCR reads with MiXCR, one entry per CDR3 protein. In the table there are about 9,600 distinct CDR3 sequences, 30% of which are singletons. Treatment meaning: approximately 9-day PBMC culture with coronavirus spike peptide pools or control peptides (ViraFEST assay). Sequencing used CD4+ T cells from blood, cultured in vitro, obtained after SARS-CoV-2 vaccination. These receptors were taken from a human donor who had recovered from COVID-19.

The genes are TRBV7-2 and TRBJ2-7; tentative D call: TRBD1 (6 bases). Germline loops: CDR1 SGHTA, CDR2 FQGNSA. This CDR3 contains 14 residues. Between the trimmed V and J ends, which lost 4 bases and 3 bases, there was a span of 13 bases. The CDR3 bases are TGTGCCAGCAGCTCAACAGGGCATGGCTACGAGCAGTACTTC. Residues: CASSSTGHGYEQYF.

The CDR3 spells CASSPQGYGYTF. The CDR3 DNA sequence: TGTGCCAGCAGCCCACAGGGGTATGGCTACACCTTC. V and J are TRBV7-9 and TRBJ1-2; 7 bases line up with TRBD1. Germline V gene sequence: CDR1 SEHNR, CDR2 FQNEAQ (reference sequence). The CDR3 has 12 residues. The J segment lost 5 bases and the V segment lost 5 bases, leaving 2 bases of the junction unmatched.

The CDR3 protein is CSASYGGLGGYTF. Here the CDR3 DNA reads TGCAGTGCTAGTTATGGGGGTTTGGGTGGCTACACCTTC. The chain carries TRBV20-1 and TRBJ1-2; a possible D gene is TRBD1 (5 bases). CDR3 length: 13 amino acids. The V gene lost 3 bases and the J gene lost 7 bases, with 15 bases spanning the gap. CDR1 is DFQATT and CDR2 is SNEGSKA in the germline V gene (reference sequence).

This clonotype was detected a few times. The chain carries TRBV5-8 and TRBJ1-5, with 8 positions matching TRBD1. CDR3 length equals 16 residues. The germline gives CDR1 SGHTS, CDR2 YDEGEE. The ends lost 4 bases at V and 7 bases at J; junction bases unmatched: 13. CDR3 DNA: TGTGCCAGCAGCACCGGACAGGGACCCTTGGGCCAGCCCCAGCATTTT. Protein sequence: CASSTGQGPLGQPQHF.

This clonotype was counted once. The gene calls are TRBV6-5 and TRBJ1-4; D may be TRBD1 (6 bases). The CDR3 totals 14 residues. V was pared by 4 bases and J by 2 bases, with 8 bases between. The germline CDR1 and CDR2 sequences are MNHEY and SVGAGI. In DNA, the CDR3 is TGTGCCAGCAGTTCGGGGGGCACTAATGAAAAACTGTTTTTT. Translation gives CASSSGGTNEKLFF.

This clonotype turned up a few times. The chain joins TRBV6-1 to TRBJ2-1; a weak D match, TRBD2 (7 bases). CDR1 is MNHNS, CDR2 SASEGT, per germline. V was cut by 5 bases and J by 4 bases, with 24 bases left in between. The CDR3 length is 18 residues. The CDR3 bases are TGTGCCAGCAGTCTATATTCCAGCGGGACACTAGGATACAATGAGCAGTTCTTC. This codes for CASSLYSSGTLGYNEQFF.

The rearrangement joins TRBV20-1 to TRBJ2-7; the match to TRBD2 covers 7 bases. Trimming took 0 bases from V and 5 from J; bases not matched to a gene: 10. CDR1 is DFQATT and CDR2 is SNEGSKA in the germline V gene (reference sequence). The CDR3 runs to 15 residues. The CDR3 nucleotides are TGCAGTGCTAGAGATCCTGGGGGAGGGCCCAACGAGCAGTACTTC. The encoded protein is CSARDPGGGPNEQYF.

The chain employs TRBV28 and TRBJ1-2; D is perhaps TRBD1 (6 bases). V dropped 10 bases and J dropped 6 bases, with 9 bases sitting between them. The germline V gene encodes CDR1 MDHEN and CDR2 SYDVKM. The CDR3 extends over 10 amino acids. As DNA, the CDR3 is TGTGCCACAGGGGTAGATGGCTACACCTTC. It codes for CATGVDGYTF.

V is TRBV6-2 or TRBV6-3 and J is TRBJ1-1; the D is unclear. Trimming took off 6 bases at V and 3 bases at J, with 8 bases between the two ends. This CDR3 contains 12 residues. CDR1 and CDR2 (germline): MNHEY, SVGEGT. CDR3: CASSPGYTEAFF. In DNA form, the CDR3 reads TGTGCCAGCAGCCCGGGCTACACTGAAGCTTTCTTT.

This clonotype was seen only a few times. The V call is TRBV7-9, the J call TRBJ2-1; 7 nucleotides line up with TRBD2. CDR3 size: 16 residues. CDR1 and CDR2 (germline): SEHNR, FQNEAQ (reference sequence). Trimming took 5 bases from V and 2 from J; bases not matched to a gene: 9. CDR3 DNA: TGTGCCAGCAGCCCCAGGCGGGGGTTTCCCTACAATGAGCAGTTCTTC. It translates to CASSPRRGFPYNEQFF.

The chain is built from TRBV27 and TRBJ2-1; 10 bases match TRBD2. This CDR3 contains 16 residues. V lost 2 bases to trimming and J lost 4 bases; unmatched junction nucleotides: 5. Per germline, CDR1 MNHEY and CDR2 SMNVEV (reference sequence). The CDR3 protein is CASSLMTSGPYNEQFF. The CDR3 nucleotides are TGTGCCAGCAGTTTAATGACTAGCGGGCCGTACAATGAGCAGTTCTTC.

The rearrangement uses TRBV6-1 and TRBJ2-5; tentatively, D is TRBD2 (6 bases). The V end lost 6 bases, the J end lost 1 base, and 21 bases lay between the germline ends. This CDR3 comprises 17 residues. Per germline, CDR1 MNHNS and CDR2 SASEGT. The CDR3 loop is CASRIRTLAESQETQYF. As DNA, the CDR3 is TGTGCCAGCAGGATCCGAACATTAGCGGAATCCCAAGAGACCCAGTACTTC.

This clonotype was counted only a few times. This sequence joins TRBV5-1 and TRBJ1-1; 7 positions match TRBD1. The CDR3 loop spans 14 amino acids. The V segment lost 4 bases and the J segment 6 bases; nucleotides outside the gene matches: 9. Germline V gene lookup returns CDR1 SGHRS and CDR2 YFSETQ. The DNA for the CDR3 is TGCGCCAGCAGCCTAGCCGGGACAGCCGCTGAAGCTTTCTTT. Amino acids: CASSLAGTAAEAFF.

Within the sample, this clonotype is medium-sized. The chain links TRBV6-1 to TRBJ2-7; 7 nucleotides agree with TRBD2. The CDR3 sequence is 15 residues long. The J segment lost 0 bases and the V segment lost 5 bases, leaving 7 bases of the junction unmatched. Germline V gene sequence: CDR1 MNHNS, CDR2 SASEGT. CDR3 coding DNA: TGTGCCAGCAGTACGCCGAGCGGGATCTCCTACGAGCAGTACTTC. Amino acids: CASSTPSGISYEQYF.

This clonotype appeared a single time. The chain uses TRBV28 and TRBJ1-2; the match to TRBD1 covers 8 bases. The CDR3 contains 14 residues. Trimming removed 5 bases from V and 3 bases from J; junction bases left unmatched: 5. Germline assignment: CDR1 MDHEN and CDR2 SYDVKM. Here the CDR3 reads CASSIRQGYYGYTF. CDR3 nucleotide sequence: TGTGCCAGCAGTATTCGACAGGGGTACTATGGCTACACCTTC.

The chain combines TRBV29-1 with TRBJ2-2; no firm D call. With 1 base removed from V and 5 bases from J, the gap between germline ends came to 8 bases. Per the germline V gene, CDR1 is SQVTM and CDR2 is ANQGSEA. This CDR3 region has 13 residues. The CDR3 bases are TGCAGCGTTGAAGTGATTGGGACCGGGGAGCTGTTTTTT. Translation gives CSVEVIGTGELFF.

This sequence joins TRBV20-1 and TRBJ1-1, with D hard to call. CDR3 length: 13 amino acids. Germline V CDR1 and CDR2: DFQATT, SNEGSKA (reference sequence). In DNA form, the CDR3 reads TGCAGCGACGCGTATACGAGAAACACTGAAGCTTTCTTT. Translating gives CSDAYTRNTEAFF.